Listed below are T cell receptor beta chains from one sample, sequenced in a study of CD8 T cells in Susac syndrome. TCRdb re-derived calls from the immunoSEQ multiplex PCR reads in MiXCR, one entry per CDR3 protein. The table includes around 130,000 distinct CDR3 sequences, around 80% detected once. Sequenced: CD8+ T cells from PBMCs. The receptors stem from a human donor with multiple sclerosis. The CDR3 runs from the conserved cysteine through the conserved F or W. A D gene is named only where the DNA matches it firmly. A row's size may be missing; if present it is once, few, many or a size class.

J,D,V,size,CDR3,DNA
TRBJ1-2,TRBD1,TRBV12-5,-,CASGLESRDRGGYTF,TGTGCTAGTGGTTTGGAGTCCCGGGACAGGGGAGGCTACACCTTC
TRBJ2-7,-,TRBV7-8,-,CASSLPGVGGRNEQYF,TGTGCCAGCAGCCTGCCCGGCGTGGGGGGCCGGAACGAGCAGTACTTC
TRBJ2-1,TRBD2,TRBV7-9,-,CASSPREGAYNEQFF,TGTGCCAGCAGCCCGCGGGAGGGCGCATACAATGAGCAGTTCTTC
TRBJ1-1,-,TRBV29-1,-,CSVEWSYGTEAFF,TGCAGCGTTGAATGGTCATACGGAACTGAAGCTTTCTTT
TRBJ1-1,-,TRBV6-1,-,CASSIQQIAFF,TGTGCCAGCAGCATACAGCAGATCGCTTTCTTT
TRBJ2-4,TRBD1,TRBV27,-,CASSFTGQGKLAKNIQYF,TGTGCCAGCAGTTTTACAGGACAGGGAAAACTAGCCAAAAACATTCAGTACTTC
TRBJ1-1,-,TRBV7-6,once,CASSLAPVTDTSFMNTEAFF,TGTGCCAGCAGCTTAGCTCCGGTTACGGACACCTCGTTCATGAACACTGAAGCTTTCTTT
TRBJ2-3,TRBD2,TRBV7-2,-,CASSPRLAGGPTDTQYF,TGTGCCAGCAGCCCAAGACTAGCGGGAGGCCCCACAGATACGCAGTATTTT
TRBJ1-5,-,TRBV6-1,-,CASSEHRTILNQPQHF,TGTGCCAGCAGTGAACATAGAACAATTCTCAATCAGCCCCAGCATTTT
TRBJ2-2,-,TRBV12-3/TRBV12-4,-,CASSLATPKNTGELFF,TGTGCCAGCAGTTTAGCCACCCCCAAGAACACCGGGGAGCTGTTTTTT
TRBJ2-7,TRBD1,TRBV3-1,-,CAGRMTGDARYEQYF,TGTGCCGGCAGAATGACAGGGGACGCTAGATACGAGCAGTACTTC
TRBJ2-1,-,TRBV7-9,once,CASFRQEYYNEQFF,TGTGCCAGTTTCCGACAGGAGTACTACAATGAGCAGTTCTTC
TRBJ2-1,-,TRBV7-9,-,CASSSGPMVGLGNEQFF,TGTGCCAGCAGCTCGGGACCCATGGTAGGGTTAGGGAATGAGCAGTTCTTC
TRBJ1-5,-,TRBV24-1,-,CATSDPRRGDQPQHF,TGTGCCACCAGTGACCCTAGACGGGGGGATCAGCCCCAGCATTTT
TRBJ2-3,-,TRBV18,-,CASSPAKCPCTDTQYF,TGTGCCAGCTCACCCGCAAAGTGTCCCTGCACAGATACGCAGTATTTT
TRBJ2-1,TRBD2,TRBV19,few,CASLPIAGALGNEQFF,TGTGCCAGCCTTCCGATAGCGGGAGCTCTTGGCAATGAGCAGTTCTTC
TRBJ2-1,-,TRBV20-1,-,CSLQGHDNEQFF,TGCTCCCTCCAAGGACATGACAATGAGCAGTTCTTC
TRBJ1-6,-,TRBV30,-,CAWSVLGLGGSPLHF,TGTGCCTGGAGTGTGTTGGGCCTCGGGGGATCACCCCTCCACTTT
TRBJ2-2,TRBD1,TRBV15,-,CATSRATGDGELFF,TGTGCCACCAGCAGAGCCACAGGGGACGGGGAGCTGTTTTTT
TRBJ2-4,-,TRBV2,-,CASFASAGLAKNIQYF,TGTGCCAGCTTTGCCTCGGCGGGACTAGCCAAAAACATTCAGTACTTC
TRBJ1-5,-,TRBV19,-,CASSMGSRSNQPQHF,TGTGCCAGTAGTATGGGCAGTCGTAGCAATCAGCCCCAGCATTTT
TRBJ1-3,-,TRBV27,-,CASSQGLPGTRNTIYF,TGTGCCAGCAGTCAGGGGTTACCGGGGACTAGAAACACCATATATTTT